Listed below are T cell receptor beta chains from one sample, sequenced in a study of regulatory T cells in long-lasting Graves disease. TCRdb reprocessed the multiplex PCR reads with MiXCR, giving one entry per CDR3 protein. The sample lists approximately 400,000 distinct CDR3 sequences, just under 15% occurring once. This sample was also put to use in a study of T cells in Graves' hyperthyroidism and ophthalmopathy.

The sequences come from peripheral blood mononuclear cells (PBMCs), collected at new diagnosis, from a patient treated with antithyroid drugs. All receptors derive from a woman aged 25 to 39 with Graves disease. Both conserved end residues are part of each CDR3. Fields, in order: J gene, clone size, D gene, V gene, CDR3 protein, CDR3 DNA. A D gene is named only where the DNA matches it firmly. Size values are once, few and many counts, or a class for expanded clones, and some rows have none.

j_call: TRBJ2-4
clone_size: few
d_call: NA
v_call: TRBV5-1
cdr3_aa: CASSLEGRGENIQYF
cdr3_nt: TGCGCCAGCAGCTTGGAAGGCAGGGGTGAAAACATTCAGTACTTC

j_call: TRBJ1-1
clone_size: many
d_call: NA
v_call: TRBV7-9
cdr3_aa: CASSPDRVMNTEAFF
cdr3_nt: TGTGCCAGCAGCCCAGACAGAGTCATGAACACTGAAGCTTTCTTT

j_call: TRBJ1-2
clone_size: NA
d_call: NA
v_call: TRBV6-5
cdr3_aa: CASSYSRRGGDGYTF
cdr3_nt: TGTGCCAGCAGTTACTCGCGCAGGGGTGGCGATGGCTACACCTTC

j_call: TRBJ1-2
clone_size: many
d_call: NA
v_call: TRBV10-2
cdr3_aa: CASSEESWTVNYGYTF
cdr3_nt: TGCGCCAGCAGTGAGGAATCATGGACAGTCAACTATGGCTACACCTTC

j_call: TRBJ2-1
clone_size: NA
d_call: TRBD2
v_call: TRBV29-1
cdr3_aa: CSVARAGGYNEQFF
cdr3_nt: TGCAGCGTTGCGCGAGCCGGGGGGTACAATGAGCAGTTCTTC

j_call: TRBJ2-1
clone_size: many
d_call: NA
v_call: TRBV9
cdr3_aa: CASSVKDYSSSYNEQFF
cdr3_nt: TGTGCCAGCAGCGTTAAGGACTATAGCAGCTCCTACAATGAGCAGTTCTTC

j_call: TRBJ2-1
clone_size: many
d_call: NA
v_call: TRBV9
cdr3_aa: CASSGDGESYNEQFF
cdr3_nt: TGTGCCAGCAGCGGGGACGGAGAATCCTACAATGAGCAGTTCTTC

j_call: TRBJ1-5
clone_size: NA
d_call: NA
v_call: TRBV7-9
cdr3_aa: CASSLGNPMQPQHF
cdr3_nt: TGTGCCAGCAGCTTAGGTAACCCCATGCAGCCCCAGCATTTT

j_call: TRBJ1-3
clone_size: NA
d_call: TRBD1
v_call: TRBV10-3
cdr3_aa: CAIMRDRGSGNTIYF
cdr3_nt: TGTGCCATCATGCGGGACAGGGGCTCTGGAAACACCATATATTTT

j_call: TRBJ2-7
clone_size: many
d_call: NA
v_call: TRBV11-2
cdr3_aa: CASSPHGVGSYEQYF
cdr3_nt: TGTGCCAGCAGTCCGCACGGGGTGGGCTCCTACGAGCAGTACTTC

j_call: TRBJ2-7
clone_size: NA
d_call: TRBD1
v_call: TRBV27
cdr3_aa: CASRQGTGSSYEQYF
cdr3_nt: TGTGCCAGCAGACAAGGGACAGGGAGCTCCTACGAGCAGTACTTC

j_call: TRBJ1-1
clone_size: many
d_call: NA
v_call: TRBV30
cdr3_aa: CAWSAALFSTEAFF
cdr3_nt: TGTGCCTGGAGTGCGGCGCTCTTTAGCACTGAAGCTTTCTTT

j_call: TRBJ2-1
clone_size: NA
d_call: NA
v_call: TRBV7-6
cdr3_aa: CASSLTPKSYNEQFF
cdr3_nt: TGTGCCAGCAGCTTAACCCCCAAATCCTACAATGAGCAGTTCTTC

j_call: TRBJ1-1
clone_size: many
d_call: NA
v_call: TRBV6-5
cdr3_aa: CASSSADSNTEAFF
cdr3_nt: TGTGCCAGCAGTTCCGCGGACAGCAACACTGAAGCTTTCTTT

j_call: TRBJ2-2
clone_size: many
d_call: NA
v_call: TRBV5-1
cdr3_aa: CASSLSTNTGELFF
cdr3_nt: TGCGCCAGCAGCTTGAGTACGAACACCGGGGAGCTGTTTTTT

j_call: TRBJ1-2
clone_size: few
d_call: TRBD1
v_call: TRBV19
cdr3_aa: CASSTAGQVNYGYTF
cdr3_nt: TGTGCCAGTAGTACCGCGGGACAGGTTAACTATGGCTACACCTTC